Detailed here is one TCR beta chain. Antigen unknown. Using immunoSEQ multiplex PCR, the repertoire was profiled, and TCRdb retains in-frame clones only, with some absent. The sample includes approximately 30,000 clones, 80% of them seen just once. This CDR3 has 12 amino acids. V was clipped by 3 bases and J by 6 bases, with 4 bases between them. Per germline, CDR1 SGHNT and CDR2 YYREEE (reference sequence). The data were obtained in a study of neoadjuvant anti-PD-1 for oral cavity cancer. As to time point: after neoadjuvant nivolumab, at surgical resection. Study-wide results and caveats: Post-nivolumab, blood T cell clonality was significantly elevated in non-responders.

The sequence derives from a person aged 35-79 years with oral cavity squamous cell carcinoma. Sequencing was performed on PBMCs, taken after nivolumab (anti-PD-1) treatment. The V gene is TRBV5-4, the J gene TRBJ1-6; D is undetermined. CDR3 residues: CASSSGNSPLHF. Here the CDR3 DNA reads TGTGCCAGCAGCTCCGGTAATTCACCCCTCCACTTT. Full variable domain (outside the CDR3, taken from reference TRBV5-4 and TRBJ1-6): ETGVTQSPTHLIKTRGQQVTLRCSSQSGHNTVSWYQQALGQGPQFIFQYYREEENGRGNFPPRFSGLQFPNYSSELNVNALELDDSALYLCASSSGNSPLHFGNGTRLTVT.